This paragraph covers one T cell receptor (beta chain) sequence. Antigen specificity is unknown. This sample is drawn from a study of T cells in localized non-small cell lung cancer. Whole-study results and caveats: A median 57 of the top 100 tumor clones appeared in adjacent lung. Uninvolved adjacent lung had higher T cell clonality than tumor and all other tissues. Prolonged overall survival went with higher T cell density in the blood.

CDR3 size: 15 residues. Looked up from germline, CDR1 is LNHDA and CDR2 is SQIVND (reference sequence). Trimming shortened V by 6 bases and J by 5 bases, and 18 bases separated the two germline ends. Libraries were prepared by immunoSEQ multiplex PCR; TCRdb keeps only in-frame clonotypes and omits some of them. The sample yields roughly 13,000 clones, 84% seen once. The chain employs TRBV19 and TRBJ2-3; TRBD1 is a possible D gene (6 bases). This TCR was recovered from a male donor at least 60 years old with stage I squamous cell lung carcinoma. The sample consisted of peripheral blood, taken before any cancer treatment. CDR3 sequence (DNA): TGTGCCAGTAGAAGGGGGTCCGGAGCGATAGATACGCAGTATTTT. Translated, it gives CASRRGSGAIDTQYF.